The source of this TCR beta chain is a study of human T cells and chemical hapten exposure. Time point noted: pre-sensitization, week 0. Treatment defined: therapeutic diphenylcyclopropenone sensitization with weekly scalp DPC. A few counts support this clonotype. Antigen unknown. The length of the CDR3 is 14 residues. V shed 6 bases and J 7 bases; nucleotides not matched to a gene: 9. In germline, CDR1 is MNHNS, CDR2 SASEGT. Overall study findings and caveats: Higher patch test scores went with higher counts of PT1 expanded TCRs. TCRs whose frequency exceeded 1 in 1000 remained the same following DPC sensitization.

In the authors' workflow: Ranging from roughly 23,224 to 690,600, TCR counts per sample had a median value of 95,638. In TCRdb, the RACE reads were re-called with MiXCR into one record per CDR3 protein. The V and J calls were not made by the authors but by TCRdb's processing. The sample has more than 300,000 distinct CDR3 sequences; roughly 6% are singletons. The sample in question was whole blood, obtained in connection with sensitization to the hapten diphenylcyclopropenone (DPC). This chain joins TRBV6-1 and TRBJ2-4; 7 bases line up with TRBD1. The sequence was obtained from a woman aged 18-35 years with alopecia areata. Some clones in this sample may be carry-over from other donors' samples. This CDR3 reads CASRDQGVLNIQYF. Written as DNA, the CDR3 is TGTGCCAGCAGGGATCAGGGGGTTTTGAACATTCAGTACTTC.